The 32 T cell receptor beta chains below were found in one sample sequenced in a study of cytomegalovirus exposure and HLA in healthy donors. 60 Vbeta and 13 Jbeta primers were used in PCR. Produced via immunoSEQ multiplex PCR; TCRdb's table is partial and in-frame only. The sample carries about 150,000 clones, roughly 78% recorded once. Sample: PBMCs. The receptors derive from a man in his fifties or sixties in good health and CMV-seropositive.

The gene calls are TRBV10-3 and TRBJ2-2; 10 nucleotides align to TRBD1. The CDR3 has 14 amino acids. Germline V gene data show CDR1 as ENHRY and CDR2 as SYGVKD. The V and J ends lost 10 bases and 0 bases, in that order; junction bases with no gene match: 2. CDR3 coding DNA: TGTGCCAGCGGGACAGGGGCGAACACCGGGGAGCTGTTTTTT. Residues: CASGTGANTGELFF.

The V gene is TRBV7-9, the J gene TRBJ2-1; 7 bases line up with TRBD1. Germline V gene sequence: CDR1 SEHNR, CDR2 FQNEAQ (reference sequence). V lost 1 base to trimming and J lost 3 bases; unmatched junction nucleotides: 0. The CDR3 spans 14 residues. The CDR3 DNA sequence: TGTGCCAGCAGCTTAGGGACAGGCTACAATGAGCAGTTCTTC. Translated, it gives CASSLGTGYNEQFF. Together with reference TRBV7-9 and TRBJ2-1, the CDR3 gives the full variable domain: DTGVSQNPRHKITKRGQNVTFRCDPISEHNRLYWYRQTLGQGPEFLTYFQNEAQLEKSRLLSDRFSAERPKGSFSTLEIQRTEQGDSAMYLCASSLGTGYNEQFFGPGTRLTVL.

This sequence joins TRBV6-1 and TRBJ2-7; D unresolved. The CDR3 extends over 15 amino acids. CDR1 is MNHNS, CDR2 SASEGT, per germline. Trimming left V 1 base short and J 0 bases short, with 10 bases between. The chain's CDR3 is CASSEVLGLSYEQYF. The CDR3 nucleotides read TGTGCCAGCAGTGAAGTCCTGGGCCTCTCCTACGAGCAGTACTTC.

This rearrangement joins TRBV10-3 to TRBJ1-1; TRBD1 aligns across 8 bases. Germline CDR1 and CDR2: ENHRY and SYGVKD. Trimming at V came to 0 bases and at J to 3 bases, leaving 0 bases not matched to a gene. CDR3 length equals 14 residues. The CDR3 is CAISESTGDTEAFF. The CDR3 DNA reads as TGTGCCATCAGTGAGTCGACAGGGGACACTGAAGCTTTCTTT.

The V gene is TRBV9, the J gene TRBJ2-2; 8 bases align to TRBD1. Germline V gene lookup returns CDR1 SGDLS and CDR2 YYNGEE. The CDR3 covers 17 residues. The V gene end was trimmed by 2 bases and the J gene end by 1 base; junction bases not matched to a gene: 7. DNA for the CDR3: TGTGCCAGCAGCGTCCAGGGACAGGCAGGGAACACCGGGGAGCTGTTTTTT. Its translation is CASSVQGQAGNTGELFF. Variable domain in full (rest from reference TRBV9 and TRBJ2-2): DSGVTQTPKHLITATGQRVTLRCSPRSGDLSVYWYQQSLDQGLQFLIQYYNGEERAKGNILERFSAQQFPDLHSELNLSSLELGDSALYFCASSVQGQAGNTGELFFGEGSRLTVL.

Concerning this clone itself: One junction end does not reproduce the germline sequence, and a read error may be involved. The chain carries TRBV7-9 and TRBJ1-2; D ambiguous. In germline, CDR1 is SEHNR, CDR2 FQNEAQ (reference sequence). The CDR3 has 12 amino acids. The CDR3 region is CASSLGQRRWKF. Here the CDR3 DNA reads TGTGCCAGCAGCTTAGGGCAGAGGAGGTGGAAGTTC.

This sequence joins TRBV28 and TRBJ2-3; the D gene is possibly TRBD2 (7 bases). The CDR3 length is 19 residues. With 3 bases removed from V and 6 bases from J, the gap between germline ends came to 28 bases. Germline V lookup: CDR1 MDHEN, CDR2 SYDVKM. This CDR3 reads CASSFPPFAGAYQVDTQYF. DNA for the CDR3: TGTGCCAGCAGTTTCCCTCCTTTTGCGGGGGCGTACCAGGTGGATACGCAGTATTTT. Together with reference TRBV28 and TRBJ2-3, the CDR3 gives the full variable domain: DVKVTQSSRYLVKRTGEKVFLECVQDMDHENMFWYRQDPGLGLRLIYFSYDVKMKEKGDIPEGYSVSREKKERFSLILESASTNQTSMYLCASSFPPFAGAYQVDTQYFGPGTRLTVL.

The genes are TRBV19 and TRBJ1-6, with 8 bases identical to TRBD1. The germline V gene has CDR1 LNHDA and CDR2 SQIVND (reference sequence). The ends lost 5 bases at V and 8 bases at J; junction bases unmatched: 5. This CDR3 has 14 residues. The CDR3 loop is CASSLQGDDSPLHF. In DNA form, the CDR3 reads TGTGCCAGTAGTTTACAGGGGGATGATTCACCCCTCCACTTT.

CDR3 in DNA: TGTGCCATCAGCCGGGACAGCTACGAGCAGTACTTC. It codes for CAISRDSYEQYF. The chain couples TRBV10-3 to TRBJ2-7; 7 bases line up with TRBD1. J lost 3 bases, V lost 6 bases, and 2 bases had no gene match. Germline loops: CDR1 ENHRY, CDR2 SYGVKD. This CDR3 contains 12 residues.

J is TRBJ2-5 and V is TRBV2; 7 bases are a match to TRBD2. Trimming removed 6 bases from V and 5 bases from J; junction bases left unmatched: 9. The CDR3 runs to 14 residues. The V gene's germline CDR1 is SNHLY and CDR2 FYNNEI. The chain's CDR3 is CASREEMGGETQYF. DNA for the CDR3: TGTGCCAGCAGAGAGGAAATGGGAGGGGAGACCCAGTACTTC.

The rearrangement links TRBV19 to TRBJ2-1; TRBD2 might be the D (7 bases). This CDR3 is built from 14 residues. V was pared by 0 bases and J by 10 bases, with 13 bases between. CDR1 is LNHDA and CDR2 is SQIVND in the germline V gene (reference sequence). The CDR3 spells CASSIDGGPREQFF. In DNA, the CDR3 is TGTGCCAGTAGTATAGACGGGGGGCCGAGGGAGCAGTTCTTC.

The chain recombines TRBV21-1 with TRBJ1-2; TRBD1 is taken as the D call from the table, unchecked against the DNA. TRBV21-1 is termed a pseudogene. CDR3 length: 15 residues. CDR3 nucleotide sequence: TGTGCCAGCAGCAAAGGGACACTACACAACTATGGCTACACCTTC. Encoded protein: CASSKGTLHNYGYTF.

The rearrangement links TRBV6-5 to TRBJ1-1; the match to TRBD1 covers 9 bases. Germline V gene lookup returns CDR1 MNHEY and CDR2 SVGAGI. Losses at the gene ends were 4 bases for V and 5 bases for J; bases not matched to a gene: 8. The CDR3 length is 15 residues. Written as DNA, the CDR3 is TGTGCCAGCAGTTCCTTTAGGACAGGGGTGACTGAAGCTTTCTTT. Its protein is CASSSFRTGVTEAFF.

The chain is built from TRBV6-1 and TRBJ1-2, with 7 bases aligning to TRBD1. With V trimmed by 6 bases and J by 10 bases, 11 bases remained unmatched. CDR1 and CDR2 (germline): MNHNS, SASEGT. This CDR3 contains 13 residues. Here the CDR3 reads CASRPGQRISYTF. CDR3 coding DNA: TGTGCCAGCAGACCGGGACAGCGAATATCCTACACCTTC.

The CDR3 reads CASSYRAARVSSYEQYF. CDR3 DNA sequence: TGTGCCAGCTCGTATAGGGCCGCGCGGGTCTCCTCCTACGAGCAGTACTTC. The chain couples TRBV18 to TRBJ2-7; D possibly corresponds to TRBD2 (5 bases). Germline V gene sequence: CDR1 KGHSH, CDR2 LQKENI. With 6 bases removed from V and 0 bases from J, the gap between germline ends came to 21 bases. The CDR3 consists of 17 residues.

This clone has just one count. This chain uses TRBV5-1 with TRBJ2-1, with 13 bases aligning to TRBD2. Germline CDR1 reads SGHRS; CDR2 reads YFSETQ. J was trimmed by 5 bases and V by 0 bases; bases with no gene match: 2. The CDR3 length is 16 residues. The CDR3 sequence: CASSLELAGGDNEQFF. The CDR3 bases are TGCGCCAGCAGCTTGGAACTAGCGGGAGGGGACAATGAGCAGTTCTTC.

The chain carries TRBV10-3 and TRBJ2-7; 12 nucleotides line up with TRBD1. CDR3 size: 14 residues. The trim removed 6 bases at V and 7 bases at J, leaving 7 bases unmatched. Germline V lookup: CDR1 ENHRY, CDR2 SYGVKD. The CDR3 sequence is CAIRGTGGEGEQYF. CDR3 bases: TGTGCCATCAGGGGGACAGGGGGCGAAGGAGAGCAGTACTTC.

The rearrangement links TRBV5-1 to TRBJ1-5; a weak D match, TRBD1 (5 bases). The germline CDR1 and CDR2 sequences are SGHRS and YFSETQ. The CDR3 has 14 amino acids. The V and J ends lost 4 bases and 4 bases respectively, with 12 bases between them. The DNA for the CDR3 is TGCGCCAGCAGCCCGGGACTCAGGAATCAGCCCCAGCATTTT. Translation gives CASSPGLRNQPQHF.

The chain joins TRBV28 to TRBJ1-2; 7 nucleotides line up with TRBD1. The CDR3 covers 17 residues. V lost 5 bases to trimming and J lost 4 bases; unmatched junction nucleotides: 16. From germline, CDR1 is MDHEN and CDR2 SYDVKM. The CDR3 spells CASSRGTGASFGYGYTF. The CDR3 DNA is TGTGCCAGCAGTCGGGGAACAGGGGCCAGTTTCGGCTATGGCTACACCTTC.

The rearrangement uses TRBV6-1 and TRBJ1-3; 10 nucleotides line up with TRBD1. This CDR3 has 14 residues. V shed 4 bases and J 8 bases; nucleotides not matched to a gene: 5. The germline V gene encodes CDR1 MNHNS and CDR2 SASEGT. The CDR3 nucleotides are TGTGCCAGCAGTGGACAGGGGGCGCAGGACACCATATATTTT. This codes for CASSGQGAQDTIYF.

This clone occurred a few times. The V call is TRBV19, the J call TRBJ2-1; 10 bases fit TRBD2. Germline assignment: CDR1 LNHDA and CDR2 SQIVND (reference sequence). V lost 5 bases and J lost 10; bases outside the gene matches: 5. The length of the CDR3 is 13 residues. The CDR3 spells CASSVPGLAEQFF. The CDR3 DNA reads as TGTGCCAGTAGTGTACCGGGACTAGCGGAGCAGTTCTTC.

The chain has TRBV19 and TRBJ1-1; D is uncertain. V gave up 6 bases and J gave up 1 base, with 18 bases separating them. Germline V lookup: CDR1 LNHDA, CDR2 SQIVND (reference sequence). There are 16 residues in the CDR3. The CDR3 spells CASRTPFDRGNTEAFF. CDR3 coding DNA: TGTGCCAGTAGGACTCCCTTTGACCGCGGGAACACTGAAGCTTTCTTT.

Details on this clone: At one of its ends the junction is not consistent with the germline gene, which may arise from a read error. This chain joins TRBV18 and TRBJ2-6, with D possibly being TRBD1 (5 bases). CDR1 and CDR2 from the germline V gene are KGHSH and LQKENI. This CDR3 comprises 14 residues. CDR3 amino acids: CASSPDLGASVLTF. Written as DNA, the CDR3 is TGTGCCAGCTCACCGGACCTAGGGGCCAGCGTCCTGACTTTC.

About this clone itself: Mismatch with germline at one junction end may stem from a read error. This chain connects TRBV7-9 to TRBJ2-7; D is uncertain. There are 11 residues in the CDR3. Germline V gives CDR1 SEHNR, CDR2 FQNEAQ (reference sequence). The CDR3 loop reads CSSSQTVEQYF. The CDR3 DNA follows: TGTTCCAGCAGTCAAACTGTCGAGCAGTACTTC.

This rearrangement joins TRBV9 to TRBJ1-2; D remains ambiguous. Looked up from germline, CDR1 is SGDLS and CDR2 is YYNGEE. V was clipped by 0 bases and J by 1 base, with 4 bases between them. The CDR3 length is 13 residues. The CDR3 nucleotides read TGTGCCAGCAGCGTAGACAGTAACTATGGCTACACCTTC. Its protein is CASSVDSNYGYTF.

This chain links TRBV7-9 with TRBJ2-5, with a tentative D call TRBD1 (6 bases). The J call may not be correct, given that the DNA end is closer to TRBJ2-7. The length of the CDR3 is 13 residues. Germline loops: CDR1 SEHNR, CDR2 FQNEAQ (reference sequence). The CDR3 nucleotides are TGTGCCAGCACCGACTTCCAGGGGAACGAGCAGTACTTC. It yields the protein CASTDFQGNEQYF.

The rearrangement joins TRBV30 to TRBJ2-3, with D possibly TRBD2 on 5 matching bases. This CDR3 is 17 amino acids long. From germline, CDR1 is GTSNPN and CDR2 SVGIG (reference sequence). V lost 0 bases and J lost 1, with 17 bases in between. CDR3 sequence (DNA): TGTGCCTGGAGTGTAAGTTTGAGGCCGAGGGGCACAGATACGCAGTATTTT. Translation: CAWSVSLRPRGTDTQYF. The full variable domain, its missing parts supplied by reference TRBV30 and TRBJ2-3, is SQTIHQWPATLVQPVGSPLSLECTVEGTSNPNLYWYRQAAGRGLQLLFYSVGIGQISSEVPQNLSASRPQDRQFILSSKKLLLSDSGFYLCAWSVSLRPRGTDTQYFGPGTRLTVL.

J is TRBJ1-5 and V is TRBV30; weak D call: TRBD1 (5 bases). Germline V gives CDR1 GTSNPN, CDR2 SVGIG (reference sequence). V was cut by 0 bases and J by 2 bases, with 8 bases left in between. CDR3 length: 14 amino acids. The CDR3 bases are TGTGCCTGGAGTGTAGGAGGGGGCAATCAGCCCCAGCATTTT. The encoded protein is CAWSVGGGNQPQHF.

This clone was recorded only once. This chain joins TRBV7-2 and TRBJ2-7, with D tentatively TRBD2 (5 bases). Trimming pared 2 bases from V and 2 bases from J, leaving 13 bases between. Germline-derived CDR1 and CDR2 are SGHTA and FQGNSA. The CDR3 is made up of 15 amino acids. DNA for the CDR3: TGTGCCAGCAGCTTATTAGCGTCGCAGACCTACGAGCAGTACTTC. Translation gives CASSLLASQTYEQYF.

The chain recombines TRBV9 with TRBJ2-1, with 13 bases lining up with TRBD2. The J segment lost 9 bases and the V segment lost 4 bases, leaving 10 bases of the junction unmatched. The CDR3 has 16 amino acids. Germline CDR1 SGDLS, CDR2 YYNGEE. The CDR3 DNA sequence: TGTGCCAGCAGCCCAACTAGCGGGAGGGCCGACGGTGAGCAGTTCTTC. This gives the protein CASSPTSGRADGEQFF. The whole variable domain, filled in from reference TRBV9 and TRBJ2-1, reads DSGVTQTPKHLITATGQRVTLRCSPRSGDLSVYWYQQSLDQGLQFLIQYYNGEERAKGNILERFSAQQFPDLHSELNLSSLELGDSALYFCASSPTSGRADGEQFFGPGTRLTVL.

The gene calls are TRBV19 and TRBJ1-1, with D perhaps matching TRBD1 (5 bases). V lost 6 bases and J lost 2, with 16 bases in between. The V gene's germline CDR1 is LNHDA and CDR2 SQIVND (reference sequence). This CDR3 has 15 amino acids. CDR3 sequence: CASRSPGLGNTEAFF. Here the CDR3 DNA reads TGTGCCAGTAGGTCTCCGGGACTGGGAAACACTGAAGCTTTCTTT.

This chain joins TRBV7-9 and TRBJ2-3, with TRBD2 identical over 10 bases. V lost 3 bases to trimming and J lost 3 bases; unmatched junction nucleotides: 6. The length of the CDR3 is 16 residues. The germline V gene encodes CDR1 SEHNR and CDR2 FQNEAQ (reference sequence). In DNA, the CDR3 is TGTGCCAGCAGCTTCGTAGCGGGAGGCGGAACAGATACGCAGTATTTT. It codes for CASSFVAGGGTDTQYF.